Listed below are T cell receptor beta chains from one sample, sequenced in a study of T cell responses to AZD1222 COVID-19 vaccine. The repertoire was sequenced with immunoSEQ multiplex PCR; TCRdb's copy has only in-frame clones and lacks some. The sample consists of about 130,000 clones, about 88% of them appearing once. The sample consisted of peripheral blood, taken 28 days after the second AZD1222 dose. These receptors all come from an adult who received the AZD1222 COVID-19 vaccine. Each CDR3 is given with its conserved first and last residue. The D gene is left open where the match is weak. The size field is filled for only some rows; it gives once, few, many or a size class.

D gene,J gene,clone size,V gene,CDR3 protein,CDR3 DNA
-,TRBJ1-4,-,TRBV13,CASSPRGGANEKLFF,TGTGCCAGCAGCCCCCGGGGAGGGGCTAATGAAAAACTGTTTTTT
-,TRBJ1-6,-,TRBV6-6,CASSYSSGTYSPLHF,TGTGCCAGCAGTTACTCCTCCGGGACATACTCACCCCTCCACTTT
-,TRBJ1-1,-,TRBV6-6,CASSYDSTGTEAFF,TGTGCCAGCAGTTACGATTCGACAGGAACTGAAGCTTTCTTT
TRBD2,TRBJ2-7,-,TRBV11-2,CASSPGLRETWTYEQYF,TGTGCCAGCAGCCCAGGACTGCGGGAGACCTGGACCTACGAGCAGTACTTC
-,TRBJ1-1,once,TRBV12-5,CASALGPNTEAFF,TGTGCTAGTGCCCTGGGGCCGAACACTGAAGCTTTCTTT
TRBD1,TRBJ2-5,-,TRBV5-1,CASSLALVGGRETQYF,TGCGCCAGCAGCTTGGCGCTTGTAGGGGGCCGTGAGACCCAGTACTTC
TRBD2,TRBJ2-1,-,TRBV12-3/TRBV12-4,CASTRERESRLF,TGTGCCAGCACGCGAGAGCGGGAGAGTAGGCTCTTC
TRBD2,TRBJ2-2,-,TRBV27,CASSLSGTRPTGELFF,TGTGCCAGCAGTTTATCCGGGACTAGACCCACCGGGGAGCTGTTTTTT
-,TRBJ2-2,-,TRBV6-5,CASSYLWHTGELFF,TGTGCCAGCAGTTACTTGTGGCACACCGGGGAGCTGTTTTTT
-,TRBJ1-2,-,TRBV13,CASSHSLTGGYTF,TGTGCCAGCAGCCACTCCTTGACTGGAGGCTACACCTTC
-,TRBJ1-1,once,TRBV6-5,CASRLLFQANTEAFF,TGTGCCAGCCGCCTCCTTTTCCAAGCCAACACTGAAGCTTTCTTT
-,TRBJ2-1,-,TRBV24-1,CATSPPGRRNEQFF,TGTGCCACCAGTCCCCCCGGGCGACGGAATGAGCAGTTCTTC
TRBD1,TRBJ1-2,once,TRBV6-2/TRBV6-3,CASSTGGNYGYTF,TGTGCCAGCAGTACAGGGGGCAACTATGGCTACACCTTC
-,TRBJ1-1,-,TRBV10-1,CASSGAGVNTEAFF,TGCGCCAGCAGTGGGGCAGGGGTGAACACTGAAGCTTTCTTT
-,TRBJ1-4,-,TRBV18,CASRTSRGAVNEKLFF,TGTGCCAGCCGCACTTCCCGGGGGGCGGTTAATGAAAAACTGTTTTTT
TRBD1,TRBJ1-4,-,TRBV6-5,CASRDPGQGSEKLFF,TGTGCCAGCAGAGATCCGGGACAGGGGAGTGAAAAACTGTTTTTT
-,TRBJ1-1,-,TRBV5-3,CARSLEQGPIKAEAFF,TGTGCCAGAAGCTTGGAACAGGGACCAATTAAGGCTGAAGCTTTCTTT
TRBD2,TRBJ2-1,-,TRBV5-1,CASSLGGTSGGDEQFF,TGCGCCAGCAGCTTGGGCGGGACTAGCGGGGGAGATGAGCAGTTCTTC
-,TRBJ2-5,-,TRBV5-4,CASSLHQGSVGFETQYF,TGTGCCAGCAGCTTACACCAGGGGTCCGTCGGGTTCGAGACCCAGTACTTC
-,TRBJ1-4,-,TRBV7-9,CASSLGATNEKLFF,TGTGCCAGCAGCTTAGGAGCAACTAATGAAAAACTGTTTTTT
-,TRBJ2-7,-,TRBV27,CASFTDYEQYF,TGTGCCAGCTTTACAGACTACGAGCAGTACTTC
-,TRBJ1-4,-,TRBV7-9,CASSLGTAVEKLFF,TGTGCCAGCAGCTTAGGGACGGCTGTAGAAAAACTGTTTTTT
-,TRBJ2-7,-,TRBV6-2/TRBV6-3,CASSYSLGYEQYF,TGTGCCAGCAGTTACTCATTAGGCTACGAGCAGTACTTC
-,TRBJ2-1,few,TRBV24-1,CATSEAGPPGDEQFF,TGTGCCACCAGTGAGGCGGGACCCCCGGGGGATGAGCAGTTCTTC
-,TRBJ1-1,few,TRBV5-1,CASSPTGVTNTEAFF,TGCGCCAGCAGCCCGACTGGGGTGACGAACACTGAAGCTTTCTTT
-,TRBJ1-5,-,TRBV11-2,CASSLGVRNQPQHF,TGTGCCAGCAGCTTAGGAGTCCGCAATCAGCCCCAGCATTTT
-,TRBJ2-1,-,TRBV27,CASSLLSMGEQFF,TGTGCCAGCAGCCTTCTAAGTATGGGTGAGCAGTTCTTC
TRBD1,TRBJ2-6,-,TRBV18,CASCRPGQGVPGANVLTF,TGTGCCAGCTGCCGCCCGGGACAGGGGGTTCCTGGGGCCAACGTCCTGACTTTC
-,TRBJ1-1,-,TRBV3-1/TRBV3-2,CASSRRRQGVMNTEAFF,TGTGCCAGCAGCCGTCGGCGGCAGGGAGTGATGAACACTGAAGCTTTCTTT
TRBD1,TRBJ1-2,-,TRBV5-6,CASSSSGTGDLGGYTF,TGTGCCAGCAGCTCCTCCGGGACAGGGGATTTGGGTGGCTACACCTTC
-,TRBJ1-1,-,TRBV19,CASTRYQAPLEAFF,TGTGCCAGTACCAGATACCAGGCCCCGTTAGAAGCTTTCTTT
-,TRBJ1-4,-,TRBV5-1,CASSDGFINEKLFF,TGCGCCAGCAGCGATGGTTTTATCAATGAAAAACTGTTTTTT
TRBD1,TRBJ2-7,-,TRBV29-1,CSAGSPGQGLEQYF,TGCAGCGCTGGGTCACCGGGACAGGGTCTCGAGCAGTACTTC
-,TRBJ1-1,-,TRBV11-2,CASSLIIGAGNTEAFF,TGTGCCAGCAGCTTAATAATAGGGGCAGGGAACACTGAAGCTTTCTTT
-,TRBJ2-3,-,TRBV19,CASSMSDTQYF,TGTGCCAGTAGTATGTCCGATACGCAGTATTTT
-,TRBJ1-5,-,TRBV10-1,CASSESRGGQPQHF,TGCGCCAGCAGTGAGTCGAGGGGGGGACAGCCCCAGCATTTT
-,TRBJ2-1,few,TRBV6-2/TRBV6-3,CASSYSPYNEQFF,TGTGCCAGCAGTTACTCTCCCTACAATGAGCAGTTCTTC
TRBD2,TRBJ2-2,-,TRBV19,CASRGLAGGPAGELFF,TGTGCCAGTAGGGGACTAGCGGGAGGGCCCGCCGGGGAGCTGTTTTTT
TRBD1,TRBJ1-5,-,TRBV19,CASRLGTGSVQPQHF,TGTGCCAGTAGATTGGGGACAGGGTCGGTTCAGCCCCAGCATTTT
-,TRBJ1-6,few,TRBV9,CASTKGGGDSPLHF,TGTGCCAGCACGAAGGGGGGCGGGGATTCACCCCTCCACTTT
-,TRBJ1-6,-,TRBV7-9,CASSLGGVDNSPLHF,TGTGCCAGCAGCTTGGGCGGGGTAGATAATTCACCCCTCCACTTT
-,TRBJ1-5,-,TRBV30,CAWSVGGGNQPQHF,TGTGCCTGGAGTGTGGGGGGAGGCAATCAGCCCCAGCATTTT
-,TRBJ1-1,once,TRBV20-1,CSASPSNTEAFF,TGCAGTGCTAGTCCCTCGAACACTGAAGCTTTCTTT